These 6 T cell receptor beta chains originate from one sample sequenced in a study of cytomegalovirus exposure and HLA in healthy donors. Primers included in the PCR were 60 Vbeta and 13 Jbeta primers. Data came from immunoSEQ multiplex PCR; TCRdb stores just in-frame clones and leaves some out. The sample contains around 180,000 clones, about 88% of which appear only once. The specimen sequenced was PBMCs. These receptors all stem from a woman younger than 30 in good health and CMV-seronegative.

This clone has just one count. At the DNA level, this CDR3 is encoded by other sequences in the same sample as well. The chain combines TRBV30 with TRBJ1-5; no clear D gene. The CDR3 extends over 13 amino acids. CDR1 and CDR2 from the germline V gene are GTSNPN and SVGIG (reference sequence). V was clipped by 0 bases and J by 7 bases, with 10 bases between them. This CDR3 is CAWSVSGGQPQHF. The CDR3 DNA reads TGTGCCTGGAGTGTGTCGGGTGGCCAGCCCCAGCATTTT.

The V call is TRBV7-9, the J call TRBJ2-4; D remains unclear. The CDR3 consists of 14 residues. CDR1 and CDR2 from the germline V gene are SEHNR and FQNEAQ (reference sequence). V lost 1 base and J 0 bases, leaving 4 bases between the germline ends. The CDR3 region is CASSLGLAKNIQYF. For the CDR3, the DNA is TGTGCCAGCAGCTTAGGTCTAGCCAAAAACATTCAGTACTTC.

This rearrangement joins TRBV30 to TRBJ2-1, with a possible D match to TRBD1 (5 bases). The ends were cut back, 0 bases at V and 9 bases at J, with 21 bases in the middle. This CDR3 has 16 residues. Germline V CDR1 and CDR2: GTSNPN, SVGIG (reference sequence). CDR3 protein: CAWSVLGIKGEAEQFF. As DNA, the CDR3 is TGTGCCTGGAGTGTACTCGGTATTAAAGGGGAAGCTGAGCAGTTCTTC.

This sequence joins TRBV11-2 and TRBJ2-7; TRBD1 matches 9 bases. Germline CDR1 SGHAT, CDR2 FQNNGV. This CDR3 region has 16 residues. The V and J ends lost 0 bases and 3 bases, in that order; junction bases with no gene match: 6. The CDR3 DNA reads TGTGCCAGCAGCTTAGATCTCGGGACAGGGTTCTACGAGCAGTACTTC. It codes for CASSLDLGTGFYEQYF.

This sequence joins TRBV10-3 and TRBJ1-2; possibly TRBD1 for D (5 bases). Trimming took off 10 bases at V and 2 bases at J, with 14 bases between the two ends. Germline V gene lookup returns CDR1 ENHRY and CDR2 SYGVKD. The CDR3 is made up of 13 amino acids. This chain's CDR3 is CATKRGSNYGYTF. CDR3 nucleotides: TGTGCCACCAAGCGGGGCTCCAACTATGGCTACACCTTC.

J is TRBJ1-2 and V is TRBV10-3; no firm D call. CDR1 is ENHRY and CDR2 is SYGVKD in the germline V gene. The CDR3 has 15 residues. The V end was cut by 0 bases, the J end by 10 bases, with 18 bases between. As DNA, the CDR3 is TGTGCCATCAGTGAGTCCCGATCGACCACTATGTTCTACACCTTC. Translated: CAISESRSTTMFYTF.